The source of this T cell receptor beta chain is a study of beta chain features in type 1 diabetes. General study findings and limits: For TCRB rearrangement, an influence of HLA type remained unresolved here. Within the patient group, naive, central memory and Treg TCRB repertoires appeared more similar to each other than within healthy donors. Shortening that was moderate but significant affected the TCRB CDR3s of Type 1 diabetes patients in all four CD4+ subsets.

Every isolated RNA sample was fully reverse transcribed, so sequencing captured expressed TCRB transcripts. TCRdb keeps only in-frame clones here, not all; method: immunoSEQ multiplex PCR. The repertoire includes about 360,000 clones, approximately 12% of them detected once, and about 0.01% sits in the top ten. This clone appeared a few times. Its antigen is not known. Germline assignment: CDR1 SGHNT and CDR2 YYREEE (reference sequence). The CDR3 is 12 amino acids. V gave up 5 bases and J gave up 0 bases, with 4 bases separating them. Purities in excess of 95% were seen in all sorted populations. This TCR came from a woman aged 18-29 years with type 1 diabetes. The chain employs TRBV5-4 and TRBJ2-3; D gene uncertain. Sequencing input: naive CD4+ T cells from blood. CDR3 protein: CASRGSTDTQYF. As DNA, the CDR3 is TGTGCCAGCAGGGGCAGCACAGATACGCAGTATTTT.